This T cell receptor beta chain was sequenced during a study of shared clonotypes between healthy human individuals. Genomic DNA (from each subset) was split evenly across several immunoSEQ plates. Repertoires were generated with immunoSEQ multiplex PCR, while TCRdb's copy carries only in-frame clones and drops some. Of 2 million to 2.5 million clones in the sample, approximately 93% are singletons; the top ten hold 0.3% to 0.4%. On this clone: Antigen unknown.

Trimming removed 4 bases at V and 2 bases at J, with 12 bases between. The CDR3 contains 15 residues. CDR1 is LGHNA, CDR2 YNFKEQ, per germline. Each donor was a Caucasian adult residing in Nashville, Tennessee. Study-wide findings and caveats: In a handful of donors, roughly 5.2% of naive CD4 clonotypes appeared in common.

Sequences were obtained from naive CD4+ T cells from PBMCs. The subset: CD45RA+ positively selected. V gene TRBV4-2 combines with J gene TRBJ1-5; D is unclear. The source is a man between 18 and 35 years old in good health. Some clones in this sample may be carry-over from other donors' samples. Written as DNA, the CDR3 is TGTGCCAGCAGCCCAACCCGGCAGGGCAATCAGCCCCAGCATTTT. Translation: CASSPTRQGNQPQHF.